This section outlines one T cell receptor beta chain sequence together with its context. Produced via immunoSEQ multiplex PCR; TCRdb's table is partial and in-frame only. This sample yields tens of thousands of clones, of which around 90% are seen a single time; 0.55% to 0.85% belongs to the top ten. CDR1 SEHNR and CDR2 FQNEAQ come from the germline V gene (reference sequence). The germline V and J ends were trimmed by 5 bases and 7 bases, with 17 bases remaining between them. The CDR3 is 15 amino acids. The record originates from a study of Tregs in tolerant kidney transplant recipients. The chain is built from TRBV7-9 and TRBJ1-4, with D maybe TRBD1 (5 bases). The TCR comes from a human donor in good health. Input material: Tregs from blood. For the CDR3, the DNA is TGTGCCAGCAGCCCAGAGGGAGGGGATGGTGAAAAACTGTTTTTT. This sequence encodes CASSPEGGDGEKLFF.